This T cell receptor beta chain was identified in a study of cytomegalovirus exposure and HLA in healthy donors. General observations from the study: Analysis performed later showed TCR beta chains linked to HLA being more clonally expanded than equally common others.

Germline CDR1 and CDR2: SNHLY and FYNNEI. The CDR3 is 15 residues long. Trimming left V 10 bases short and J 2 bases short, with 18 bases between. Primers included in the PCR were 60 Vbeta and 13 Jbeta primers. Measured with immunoSEQ multiplex PCR; TCRdb has only the in-frame clones, and not every one. The table includes about 130,000 clones, 81% detected once. This clone was observed a few times. The antigen remains undetermined. The V call is TRBV2, the J call TRBJ2-1, with D possibly being TRBD1 (6 bases). This TCR came from a man aged 18 to 29 in good health and CMV-seronegative. Sequenced input: PBMCs. CDR3 region: CATTSSGTTYNEQFF. DNA for the CDR3: TGTGCCACCACCAGCTCGGGGACAACCTACAATGAGCAGTTCTTC. Looking up the rest from reference TRBV2 and TRBJ2-1 gives the full variable domain: EPEVTQTPSHQVTQMGQEVILRCVPISNHLYFYWYRQILGQKVEFLVSFYNNEISEKSEIFDDQFSVERPDGSNFTLKIRSTKLEDSAMYFCATTSSGTTYNEQFFGPGTRLTVL.